The 10 T cell receptor beta chains presented below share a single source sample, sequenced in a study of Ad26.COV2.S vaccination and SARS-CoV-2 variants. Sequencing used immunoSEQ multiplex PCR; TCRdb keeps in-frame clones, though not all of them. This table holds some 340,000 clones, about 86% found once. Documented treatment: 15 to 20 received Ad26.COV2.S at low or high dose, single or two shots; several received placebo; per-sample allocation not given. Collection of the samples took place on day 63 after the first injection of vaccine or placebo. Specimen: peripheral blood, collected in a trial of Ad26.COV2.S vaccine versus placebo. Every receptor here comes from a person aged 18-60 years who received the Ad26.COV2.S COVID-19 vaccine or a placebo.

The sample holds one count of this clone. V is TRBV5-1 and J is TRBJ2-2; the D call may be TRBD1 or TRBD2 (6 bases each). Germline V lookup: CDR1 SGHRS, CDR2 YFSETQ. Deletions cut 5 bases from V and 0 bases from J, with 8 bases between. This CDR3 is built from 14 residues. For the CDR3, the DNA is TGCGCCAGCAGGGAGGGGGCGAACACCGGGGAGCTGTTTTTT. Amino acid sequence: CASREGANTGELFF.

The CDR3 reads CASSYYGVEYEQYF. The CDR3 DNA follows: TGTGCCAGCAGTTACTACGGGGTCGAATACGAGCAGTACTTC. V and J are TRBV6-5 and TRBJ2-7; D perhaps matches TRBD2 (5 bases). Germline CDR1 MNHEY, CDR2 SVGAGI. The CDR3 has 14 residues. Trimming took 1 base from V and 4 from J, leaving 11 bases between them.

The chain is built from TRBV11-2 and TRBJ2-3; D unresolved. This CDR3 comprises 12 residues. With 1 base removed from V and 4 bases from J, the gap between germline ends came to 3 bases. Germline CDR1 SGHAT, CDR2 FQNNGV. CDR3 sequence: CASSLGADTQYF. The CDR3 coding sequence is TGTGCCAGCAGCTTAGGAGCAGATACGCAGTATTTT.

The rearrangement joins TRBV5-1 to TRBJ1-1; D remains unclear. There are 13 residues in the CDR3. CDR1 and CDR2 from the germline V gene are SGHRS and YFSETQ. Trimming removed 2 bases at V and 2 bases at J, with 7 bases between. The CDR3 DNA follows: TGCGCCAGCAGCTTTTCGGAAAACACTGAAGCTTTCTTT. Translation: CASSFSENTEAFF.

The rearrangement links TRBV19 to TRBJ1-6; possible D gene TRBD1, 5 bases. CDR3 length: 14 amino acids. Germline loops: CDR1 LNHDA, CDR2 SQIVND (reference sequence). Trimming left V 7 bases short and J 4 bases short, with 11 bases between. The CDR3 DNA is TGTGCCAGTAACATAGGGGTTTATAATTCACCCCTCCACTTT. Translated, it gives CASNIGVYNSPLHF. Supplemented by reference TRBV19 and TRBJ1-6, the full variable domain reads DGGITQSPKYLFRKEGQNVTLSCEQNLNHDAMYWYRQDPGQGLRLIYYSQIVNDFQKGDIAEGYSVSREKKESFPLTVTSAQKNPTAFYLCASNIGVYNSPLHFGNGTRLTVT.

The genes are TRBV18 and TRBJ1-1; TRBD1 is a possible D gene (6 bases). With 3 bases removed from V and 0 bases from J, the gap between germline ends came to 11 bases. CDR1 is KGHSH, CDR2 LQKENI, per germline. This CDR3 is 15 amino acids long. The CDR3: CASSPWQGMNTEAFF. The CDR3 DNA reads TGTGCCAGCTCACCTTGGCAGGGGATGAACACTGAAGCTTTCTTT.

This clone has only a few counts. V gene TRBV5-1 combines with J gene TRBJ1-6; D possibly corresponds to TRBD1 (6 bases). The CDR3 is made up of 13 amino acids. The germline V gene encodes CDR1 SGHRS and CDR2 YFSETQ. V was cut by 3 bases and J by 6 bases, with 7 bases left in between. In nucleotides, the CDR3 is TGCGCCAGCAGCTCCAGGGGTAATTCACCCCTCCACTTT. It encodes CASSSRGNSPLHF. Combining the CDR3 with reference TRBV5-1 and TRBJ1-6 gives the whole variable domain KAGVTQTPRYLIKTRGQQVTLSCSPISGHRSVSWYQQTPGQGLQFLFEYFSETQRNKGNFPGRFSGRQFSNSRSEMNVSTLELGDSALYLCASSSRGNSPLHFGNGTRLTVT.

The V and J genes are TRBV24-1 and TRBJ2-3; D tentatively fits TRBD1 or TRBD2 (5 bases each). Germline CDR1 KGHDR, CDR2 SFDVKD. V was pared by 4 bases and J by 2 bases, with 12 bases between. The CDR3 extends over 15 amino acids. The CDR3 DNA is TGTGCCACCAGTGACCACCGGGACCACACAGATACGCAGTATTTT. Translated: CATSDHRDHTDTQYF.

This clone has just a few counts. The chain recombines TRBV9 with TRBJ2-3; TRBD2 is a possible D gene (5 bases). V lost 5 bases and J 2 bases, leaving 15 bases between the germline ends. The CDR3 length is 15 residues. Per the germline V gene, CDR1 is SGDLS and CDR2 is YYNGEE. The CDR3 sequence: CASSSLALSTDTQYF. DNA of the CDR3: TGTGCCAGCAGTTCCCTAGCCCTATCCACAGATACGCAGTATTTT.

The rearrangement uses TRBV7-9 and TRBJ1-2; possibly TRBD1 for D (5 bases). Trimming shortened V by 6 bases and J by 4 bases, and 12 bases separated the two germline ends. Germline CDR1 SEHNR, CDR2 FQNEAQ (reference sequence). The CDR3 has 13 amino acids. The CDR3 reads CASSQDQGYGYTF. Here the CDR3 DNA reads TGTGCCAGCAGTCAGGACCAGGGCTATGGCTACACCTTC.